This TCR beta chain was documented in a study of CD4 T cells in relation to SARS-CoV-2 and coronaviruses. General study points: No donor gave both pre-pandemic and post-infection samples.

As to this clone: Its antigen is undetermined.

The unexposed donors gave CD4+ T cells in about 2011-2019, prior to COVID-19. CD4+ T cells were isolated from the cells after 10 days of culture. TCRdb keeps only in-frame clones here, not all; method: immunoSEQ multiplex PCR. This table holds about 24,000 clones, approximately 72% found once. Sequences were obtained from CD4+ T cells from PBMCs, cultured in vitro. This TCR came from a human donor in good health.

The CDR3 loop reads CASSVRGQGAYGYTF. CDR3 coding DNA: TGCGCCAGCAGTGTCCGCGGACAGGGGGCCTACGGCTACACCTTC. The gene calls are TRBV10-2 and TRBJ1-2, with 11 bases identical to TRBD1. The CDR3 consists of 15 residues. V lost 4 bases and J lost 8; bases outside the gene matches: 9. Germline lookup yields CDR1 WSHSY and CDR2 SAAADI.